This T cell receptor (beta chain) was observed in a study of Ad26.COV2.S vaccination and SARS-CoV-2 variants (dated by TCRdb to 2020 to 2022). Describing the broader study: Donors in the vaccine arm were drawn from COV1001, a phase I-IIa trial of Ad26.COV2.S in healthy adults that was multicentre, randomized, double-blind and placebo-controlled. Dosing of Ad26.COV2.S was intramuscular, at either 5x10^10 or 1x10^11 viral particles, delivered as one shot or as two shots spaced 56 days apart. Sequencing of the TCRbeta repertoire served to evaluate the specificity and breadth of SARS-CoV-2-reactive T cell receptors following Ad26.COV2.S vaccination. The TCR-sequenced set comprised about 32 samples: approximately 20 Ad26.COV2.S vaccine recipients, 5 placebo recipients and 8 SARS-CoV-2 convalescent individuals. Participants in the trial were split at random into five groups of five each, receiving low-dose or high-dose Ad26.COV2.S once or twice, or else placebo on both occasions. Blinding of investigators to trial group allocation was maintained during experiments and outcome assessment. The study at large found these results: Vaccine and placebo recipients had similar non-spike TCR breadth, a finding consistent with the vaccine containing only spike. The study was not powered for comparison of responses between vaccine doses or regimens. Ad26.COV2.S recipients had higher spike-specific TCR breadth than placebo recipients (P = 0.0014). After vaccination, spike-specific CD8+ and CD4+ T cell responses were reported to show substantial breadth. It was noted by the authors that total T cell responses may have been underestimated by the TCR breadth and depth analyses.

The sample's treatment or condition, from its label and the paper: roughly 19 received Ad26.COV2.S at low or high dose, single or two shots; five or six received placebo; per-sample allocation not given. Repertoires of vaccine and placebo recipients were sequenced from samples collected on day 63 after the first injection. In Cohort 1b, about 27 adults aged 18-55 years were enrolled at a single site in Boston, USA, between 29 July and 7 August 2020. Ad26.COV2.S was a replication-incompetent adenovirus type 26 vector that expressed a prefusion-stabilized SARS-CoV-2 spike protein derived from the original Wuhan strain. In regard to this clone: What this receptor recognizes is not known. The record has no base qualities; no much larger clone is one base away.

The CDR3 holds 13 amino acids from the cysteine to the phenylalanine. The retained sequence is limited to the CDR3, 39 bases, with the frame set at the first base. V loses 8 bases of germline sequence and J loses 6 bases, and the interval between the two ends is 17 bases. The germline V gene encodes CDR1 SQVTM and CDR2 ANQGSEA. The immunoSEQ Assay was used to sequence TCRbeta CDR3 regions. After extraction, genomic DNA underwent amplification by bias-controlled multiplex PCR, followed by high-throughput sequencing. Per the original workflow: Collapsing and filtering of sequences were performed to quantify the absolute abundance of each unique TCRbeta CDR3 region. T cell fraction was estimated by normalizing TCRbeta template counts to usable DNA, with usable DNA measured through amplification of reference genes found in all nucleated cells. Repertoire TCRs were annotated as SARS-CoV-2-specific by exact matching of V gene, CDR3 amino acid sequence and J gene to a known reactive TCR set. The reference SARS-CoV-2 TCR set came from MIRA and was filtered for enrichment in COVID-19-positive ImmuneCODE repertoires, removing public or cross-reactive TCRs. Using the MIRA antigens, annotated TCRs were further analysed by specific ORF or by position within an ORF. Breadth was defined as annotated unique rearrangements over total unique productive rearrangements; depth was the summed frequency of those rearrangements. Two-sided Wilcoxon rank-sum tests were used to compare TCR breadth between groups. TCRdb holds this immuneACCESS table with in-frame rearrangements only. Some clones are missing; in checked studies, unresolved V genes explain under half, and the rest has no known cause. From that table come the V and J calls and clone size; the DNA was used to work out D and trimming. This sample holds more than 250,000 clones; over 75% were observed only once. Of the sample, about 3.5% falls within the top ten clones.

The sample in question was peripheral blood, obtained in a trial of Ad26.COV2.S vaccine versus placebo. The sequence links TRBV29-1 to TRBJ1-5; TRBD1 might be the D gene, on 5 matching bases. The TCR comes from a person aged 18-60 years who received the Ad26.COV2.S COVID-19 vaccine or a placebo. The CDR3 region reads CSFRDSWGQPQHF. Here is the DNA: TGCAGCTTCCGGGACTCCTGGGGTCAGCCCCAGCATTTT.